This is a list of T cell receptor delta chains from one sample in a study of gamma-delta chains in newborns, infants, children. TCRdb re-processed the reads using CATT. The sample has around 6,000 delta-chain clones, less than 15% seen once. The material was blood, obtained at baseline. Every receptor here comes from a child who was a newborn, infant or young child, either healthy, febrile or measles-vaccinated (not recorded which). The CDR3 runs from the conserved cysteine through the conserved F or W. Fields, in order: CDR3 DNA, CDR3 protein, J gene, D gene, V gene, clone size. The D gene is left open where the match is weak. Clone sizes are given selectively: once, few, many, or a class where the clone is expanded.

TGTGCTCTTGGGATGCACTTCCTACCTTTCTTCTGGGGGATTTATCACGATAAACTCATCTTT,CALGMHFLPFFWGIYHDKLIF,TRDJ1,-,TRDV1,-
TGTGCCTCCCGGTTGGCCATTACCCGCCCACAGCCGTACACCGATAAACTCATCTTT,CASRLAITRPQPYTDKLIF,TRDJ1,-,TRDV3,medium-sized
TGTGCCTTTACACCTACCATTGGGGGATACTTCGGGGCGTACACCGATAAACTCATCTTT,CAFTPTIGGYFGAYTDKLIF,TRDJ1,TRDD3,TRDV3,medium-sized
TGTGCCTGTGACCCATTAATAAACCAAGGTTCTTCGATCTCCTGGGACACCCGACAGATGTTTTTC,CACDPLINQGSSISWDTRQMFF,TRDJ3,-,TRDV2,-
TGTGCTCTTGGGGAATGGATTTTGGGGGGCCCGGGTTACACCGATAAACTCATCTTT,CALGEWILGGPGYTDKLIF,TRDJ1,-,TRDV1,few
TGTGCCTGTGACACTGCAGGATACGCGACCTCCTGGGACACCCGACAGATGTTTTTC,CACDTAGYATSWDTRQMFF,TRDJ3,TRDD3,TRDV2,medium-sized
TGTGCCTGTGATCCCATGGTACTGGGGGATAAAGCACAACTCTTCTTT,CACDPMVLGDKAQLFF,TRDJ2,TRDD3,TRDV2,-
TGTGCCTGTGACACGGGCCTGCTTGGGGGATACGTCGCCTGGGACACCCGACAGATGTTTTTC,CACDTGLLGGYVAWDTRQMFF,TRDJ3,TRDD3,TRDV2,medium-sized
TGTGCCTGTGACCGGGTGGCGGCCTACTCCGAGATCTCAGAGGCTTTGACAGCACAACTCTTCTTT,CACDRVAAYSEISEALTAQLFF,TRDJ2,-,TRDV2,medium-sized
TGTGCTCTTGGGGAATTAGAACGTGAACAGAACTGGGGGATTCACACCGATAAACTCATCTTT,CALGELEREQNWGIHTDKLIF,TRDJ1,TRDD3,TRDV1,-
TGTGCTCTTGGGGAACTATCCTACAGGCCTACTGTATGTCTCATCTTT,CALGELSYRPTVCLIF,TRDJ1,-,TRDV1,many
TGTGCTCTTGGGGCTTTTCCTAGAACTGGGGGATATCTGGCACAACTCTTCTTT,CALGAFPRTGGYLAQLFF,TRDJ2,TRDD3,TRDV1,-
TGTGCCTGTGACACACTGGGGGACGGGGCCACCGATAAACTCATCTTT,CACDTLGDGATDKLIF,TRDJ1,TRDD3,TRDV2,medium-sized
TGTGCCTGTGACACACTGGGGGACAGCTCCTGGGACACCCGACAGATGTTTTTC,CACDTLGDSSWDTRQMFF,TRDJ3,TRDD3,TRDV2,-
TGTGCCTGTGACCCCCTCGTACTGGGGGATACGATCAAGGACACCGATAAACTCATCTTT,CACDPLVLGDTIKDTDKLIF,TRDJ1,TRDD3,TRDV2,-
TGTGCCTGTGACAGGGTGGGGGATACGCCCGCCTGGGACACCCGACAGATGTTTTTC,CACDRVGDTPAWDTRQMFF,TRDJ3,TRDD3,TRDV2,medium-sized
TGTGCAGCAAGTCGCTGGGGGACCGAAGGTGCTAAACTCATCTTT,CAASRWGTEGAKLIF,TRDJ1,TRDD3,TRAV29/DV5,medium-sized
TGTGCCTGTGACACGGGATACACAACCTCCTGGGACACCCGACAGATGTTTTTC,CACDTGYTTSWDTRQMFF,TRDJ3,TRDD3,TRDV2,medium-sized
TGTGCCGTAAAATACGGGTACTGGGGGACGTACACCGATAAACTCATCTTT,CAVKYGYWGTYTDKLIF,TRDJ1,TRDD3,TRDV3,medium-sized
TGTGCTCTTGGGGAACCTCTAACGTCCTACTCCAGGGGAGGGGGATACAGTCCCTACACCGATAAACTCATCTTT,CALGEPLTSYSRGGGYSPYTDKLIF,TRDJ1,TRDD3,TRDV1,few
TGTGCCTGTGACTCCCTTGGTGGGGGATCAAGAGATAAACTCATCTTT,CACDSLGGGSRDKLIF,TRDJ1,TRDD3,TRDV2,medium-sized
TGTGCTCTTGGGGAAGTTGCCTTCCAGAGGGGGATCCACACCGATAAACTCATCTTT,CALGEVAFQRGIHTDKLIF,TRDJ1,-,TRDV1,-
TGTGCCTGTGACACTATCGGGGGAACCGATAAACTCATCTTT,CACDTIGGTDKLIF,TRDJ1,-,TRDV2,medium-sized
TGTGCTCTTGGGGAACTGGGGTTTCCCTGGGCCCCCGACACCGATAAACTCATCTTT,CALGELGFPWAPDTDKLIF,TRDJ1,-,TRDV1,medium-sized
TGTGCTCTTGGGGCGACTACTTCCCCTTATGATGCTGGGGGATACGCCTGGGACACCCGACAGATGTTTTTC,CALGATTSPYDAGGYAWDTRQMFF,TRDJ3,TRDD3,TRDV1,-
TGTGCTCTTGGGGAAGCATCCGGGGATACCGATAAACTCATCTTT,CALGEASGDTDKLIF,TRDJ1,-,TRDV1,many
TGCGCCTGTGACCCTACTGGGGGATATAGCTCCTGGGACACCCGACAGATGTTTTTC,CACDPTGGYSSWDTRQMFF,TRDJ3,TRDD3,TRDV2,-
TGTGCCTGTGACCCCCTTGGGGCGGCTGGCAACGATAAACTCATCTTT,CACDPLGAAGNDKLIF,TRDJ1,-,TRDV2,medium-sized
TGTGCCTGTGACACAGTGGGTGGGGGATACGCCGGGATCTCCTGGGACACCCGACAGATGTTTTTC,CACDTVGGGYAGISWDTRQMFF,TRDJ3,TRDD3,TRDV2,medium-sized
TGTGCCTGTGACACCACTGGGGGCTCCTGGGACACCCGACAGATGTTTTTC,CACDTTGGSWDTRQMFF,TRDJ3,TRDD3,TRDV2,medium-sized
TGTGCCTGTGACCGGCTCGGGGGAAATCGGGATCATACTGGGGGATACTTAAAACTCATCTTT,CACDRLGGNRDHTGGYLKLIF,TRDJ1,TRDD3,TRDV2,medium-sized
TGTGCTCTTGGGGCTCCGTCCCCGAATTGGTCAGGGGGAAGGTGGTGGACCGATAAACTCATCTTT,CALGAPSPNWSGGRWWTDKLIF,TRDJ1,-,TRDV1,-
TGTGCTCTTGGGGAACTGTGCCGGGGCACCGATAAACTCATCTTT,CALGELCRGTDKLIF,TRDJ1,-,TRDV1,few
TGTGCTCTTGATAGCGGCTATTACTGGGGGACCACTATATCTAGACTCATCTTT,CALDSGYYWGTTISRLIF,TRDJ1,TRDD3,TRDV1,many
TGTGCCTTGAGAATTCCCCTTCTCAATGTGAGGGTCATCTTT,CALRIPLLNVRVIF,TRDJ1,-,TRDV3,medium-sized